The sample holds a few counts of the clone carrying this T cell receptor beta chain. The antigen remains unidentified. These data belong to a study of CD8+ T cells in alopecia areata. Study-wide points: Affected scalp, especially in alopecia totalis/universalis, had a higher clonality than normal scalp did. Patients showed less clear TCR sequence sharing than mice, possibly partly because of HLA diversity.

This CDR3 spans 16 amino acids. Trimming cost V 0 bases and J 1 base; bases outside gene matches: 2. Germline CDR1 reads SGHRS; CDR2 reads YFSETQ. RNA extraction was followed by reverse transcription into cDNA, which acted as the sequencing template. Profiled with immunoSEQ multiplex PCR; TCRdb holds only in-frame clones, not every one. This table holds 150,000 or so clones, roughly 48% found once. Researchers took lesional scalp punch biopsies and peripheral blood from people who were alopecia areata patients. V usage is TRBV5-1 and J usage is TRBJ2-5; 11 nucleotides line up with TRBD2. The source is a human donor with alopecia areata. Input material: CD4+ T cells sorted from blood. The chain's CDR3 is CASSLEGLAAQETQYF. Here the CDR3 DNA reads TGCGCCAGCAGCTTGGAGGGACTAGCGGCCCAAGAGACCCAGTACTTC. The full variable domain, with the rest looked up from reference TRBV5-1 and TRBJ2-5, is KAGVTQTPRYLIKTRGQQVTLSCSPISGHRSVSWYQQTPGQGLQFLFEYFSETQRNKGNFPGRFSGRQFSNSRSEMNVSTLELGDSALYLCASSLEGLAAQETQYFGPGTRLLVL.